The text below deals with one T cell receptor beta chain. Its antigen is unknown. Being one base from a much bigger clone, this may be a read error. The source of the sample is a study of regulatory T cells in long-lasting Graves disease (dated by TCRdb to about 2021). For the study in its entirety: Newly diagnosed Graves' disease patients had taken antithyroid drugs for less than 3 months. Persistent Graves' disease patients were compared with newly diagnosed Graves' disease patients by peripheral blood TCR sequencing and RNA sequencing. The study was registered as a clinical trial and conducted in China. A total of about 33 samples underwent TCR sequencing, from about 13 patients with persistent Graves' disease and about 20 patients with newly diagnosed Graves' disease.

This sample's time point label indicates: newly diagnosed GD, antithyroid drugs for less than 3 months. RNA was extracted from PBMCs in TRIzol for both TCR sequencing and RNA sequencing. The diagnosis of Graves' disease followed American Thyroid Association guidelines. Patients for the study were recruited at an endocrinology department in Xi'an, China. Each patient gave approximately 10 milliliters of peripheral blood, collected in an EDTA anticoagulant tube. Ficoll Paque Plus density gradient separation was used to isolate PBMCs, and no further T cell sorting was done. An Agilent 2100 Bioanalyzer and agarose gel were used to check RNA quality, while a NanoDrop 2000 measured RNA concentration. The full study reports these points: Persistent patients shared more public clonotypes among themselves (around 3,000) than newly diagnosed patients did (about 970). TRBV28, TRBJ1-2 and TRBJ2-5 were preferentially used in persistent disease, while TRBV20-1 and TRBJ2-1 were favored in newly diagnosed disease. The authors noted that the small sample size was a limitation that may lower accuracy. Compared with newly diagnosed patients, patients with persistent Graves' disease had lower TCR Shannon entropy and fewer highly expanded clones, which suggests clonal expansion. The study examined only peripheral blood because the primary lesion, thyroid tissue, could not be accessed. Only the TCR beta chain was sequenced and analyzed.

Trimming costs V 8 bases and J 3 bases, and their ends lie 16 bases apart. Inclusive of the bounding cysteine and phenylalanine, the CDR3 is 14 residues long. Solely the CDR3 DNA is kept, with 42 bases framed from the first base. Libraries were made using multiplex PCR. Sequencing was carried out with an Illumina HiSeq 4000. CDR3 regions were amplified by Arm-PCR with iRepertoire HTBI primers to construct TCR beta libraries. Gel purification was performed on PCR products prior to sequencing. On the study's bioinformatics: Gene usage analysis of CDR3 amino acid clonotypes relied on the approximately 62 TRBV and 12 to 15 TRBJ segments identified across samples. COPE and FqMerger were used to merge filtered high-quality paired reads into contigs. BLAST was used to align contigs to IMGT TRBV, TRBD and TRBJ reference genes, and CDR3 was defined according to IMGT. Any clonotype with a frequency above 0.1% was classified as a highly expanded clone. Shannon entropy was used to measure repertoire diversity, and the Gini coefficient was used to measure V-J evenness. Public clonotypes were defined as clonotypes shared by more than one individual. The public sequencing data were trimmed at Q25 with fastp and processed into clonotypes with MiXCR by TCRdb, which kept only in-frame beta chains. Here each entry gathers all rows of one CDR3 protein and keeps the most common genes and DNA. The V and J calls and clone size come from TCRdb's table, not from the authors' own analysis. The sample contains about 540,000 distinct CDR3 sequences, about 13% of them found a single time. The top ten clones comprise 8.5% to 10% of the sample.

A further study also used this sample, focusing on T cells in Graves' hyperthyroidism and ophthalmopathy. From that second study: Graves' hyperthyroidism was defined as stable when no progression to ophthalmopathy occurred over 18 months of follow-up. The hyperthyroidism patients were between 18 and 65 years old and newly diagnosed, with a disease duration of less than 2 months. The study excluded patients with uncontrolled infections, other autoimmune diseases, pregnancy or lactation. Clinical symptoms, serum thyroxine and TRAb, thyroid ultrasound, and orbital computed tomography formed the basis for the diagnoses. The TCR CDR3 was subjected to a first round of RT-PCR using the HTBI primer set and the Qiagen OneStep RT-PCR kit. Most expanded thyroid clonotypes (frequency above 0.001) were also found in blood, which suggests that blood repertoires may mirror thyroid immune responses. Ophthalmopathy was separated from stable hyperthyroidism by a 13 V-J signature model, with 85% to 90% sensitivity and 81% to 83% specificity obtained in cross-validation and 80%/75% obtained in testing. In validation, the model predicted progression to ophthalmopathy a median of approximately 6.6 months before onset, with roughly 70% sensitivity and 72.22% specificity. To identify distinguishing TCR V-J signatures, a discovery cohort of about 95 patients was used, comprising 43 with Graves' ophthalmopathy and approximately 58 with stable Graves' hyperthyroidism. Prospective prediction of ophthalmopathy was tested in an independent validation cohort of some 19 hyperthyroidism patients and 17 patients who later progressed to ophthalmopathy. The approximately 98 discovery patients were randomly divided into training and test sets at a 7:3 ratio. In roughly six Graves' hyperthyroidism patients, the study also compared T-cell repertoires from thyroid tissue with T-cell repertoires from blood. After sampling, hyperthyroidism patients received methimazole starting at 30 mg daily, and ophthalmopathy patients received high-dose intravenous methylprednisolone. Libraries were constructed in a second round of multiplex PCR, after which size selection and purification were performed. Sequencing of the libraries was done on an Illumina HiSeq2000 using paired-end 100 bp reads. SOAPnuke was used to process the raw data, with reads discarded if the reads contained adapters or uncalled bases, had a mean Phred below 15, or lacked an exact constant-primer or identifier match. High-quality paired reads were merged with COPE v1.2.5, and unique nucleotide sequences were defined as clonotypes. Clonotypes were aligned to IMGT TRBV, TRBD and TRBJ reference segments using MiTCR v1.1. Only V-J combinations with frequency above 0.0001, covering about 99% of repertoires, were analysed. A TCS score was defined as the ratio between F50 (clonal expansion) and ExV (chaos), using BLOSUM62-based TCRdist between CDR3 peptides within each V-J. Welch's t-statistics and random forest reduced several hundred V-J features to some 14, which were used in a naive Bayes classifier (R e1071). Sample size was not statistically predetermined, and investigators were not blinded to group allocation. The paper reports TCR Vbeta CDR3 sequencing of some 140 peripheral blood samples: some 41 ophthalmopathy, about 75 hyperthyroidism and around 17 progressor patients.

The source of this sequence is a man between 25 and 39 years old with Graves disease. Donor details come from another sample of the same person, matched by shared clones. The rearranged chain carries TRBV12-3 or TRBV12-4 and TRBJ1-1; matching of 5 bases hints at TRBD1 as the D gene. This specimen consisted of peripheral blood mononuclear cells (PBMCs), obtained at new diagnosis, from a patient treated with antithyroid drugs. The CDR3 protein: CASGLDGAYTEAFF. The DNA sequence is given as TGTGCCAGCGGCTTAGACGGGGCTTACACTGAAGCTTTCTTT.